Below, one T cell receptor beta chain is given with its context. Its antigen is as yet unknown. Researchers amplified the TCR beta CDR3 regions from RNA transcripts. First-round RT-PCR with HTBI primers amplified the TCR CDR3 region. TCRdb independently ran MiXCR on the multiplex PCR reads; one entry per CDR3 protein. In the table there are some 150,000 distinct CDR3 sequences, approximately 20% of which are singletons. The J segment lost 6 bases and the V segment lost 1 base, leaving 3 bases of the junction unmatched. This CDR3 is built from 13 residues. Germline V gene data show CDR1 as DFQATT and CDR2 as SNEGSKA (reference sequence). The data originate from a study of T cells in Graves' hyperthyroidism and ophthalmopathy. The study's findings and limits: Ophthalmopathy was identified by the model a median roughly 6.5 months ahead of onset.

Sequencing was done on a sample of blood. The receptor was derived from a woman aged 50 to 60 with Graves' hyperthyroidism that later progressed to Graves' ophthalmopathy. V usage is TRBV20-1 and J usage is TRBJ2-7, with TRBD1 matching 10 bases. For the CDR3, the DNA is TGCAGTGCTAGAGTAAGGACAGGGGGCGAGCAGTACTTC. Protein sequence: CSARVRTGGEQYF.